These 27 T cell receptor beta chains were sequenced from one sample in a study of neurological immune-mediated disorders. A single record per CDR3 protein comes from TCRdb applying MiXCR to the 5' RACE reads. The sample carries approximately 59,000 distinct CDR3 sequences, approximately 5.1% recorded once. The sample consisted of PBMCs. Receptors were obtained from a human donor with multiple sclerosis. The donor label of this sample is uncertain.

The rearrangement uses TRBV10-3 and TRBJ2-2; 7 nucleotides align to TRBD1. V lost 10 bases and J lost 4; bases outside the gene matches: 6. The CDR3 totals 13 residues. Germline V gene data show CDR1 as ENHRY and CDR2 as SYGVKD. The CDR3 loop is CATDAGGTGELFF. CDR3 coding DNA: TGTGCCACCGACGCAGGGGGCACCGGGGAGCTGTTTTTT.

The table lists this clonotype with many counts. The chain carries TRBV20-1 and TRBJ1-1; unclear D gene. The V gene lost 2 bases and the J gene lost 1 base, with 8 bases spanning the gap. Germline CDR1 and CDR2: DFQATT and SNEGSKA (reference sequence). The CDR3 contains 13 residues. The CDR3 DNA reads as TGCAGTGCTAGACCCTATCAGAACACTGAAGCTTTCTTT. It specifies CSARPYQNTEAFF.

At least ten counts were recorded for this clonotype. V gene TRBV20-1 combines with J gene TRBJ2-3; 8 bases match TRBD2. After removal of 4 bases from V and 1 base from J, the junction contained 13 bases not matched to a gene. From germline, CDR1 is DFQATT and CDR2 SNEGSKA (reference sequence). This CDR3 spans 17 amino acids. CDR3 in amino acids: CSAKTPAGRGGTDTQYF. The CDR3 coding sequence is TGCAGTGCTAAAACCCCTGCCGGGCGGGGGGGCACAGATACGCAGTATTTT.

The chain uses TRBV15 and TRBJ1-2; 9 bases map to TRBD1. J lost 4 bases, V lost 3 bases, and 6 bases had no gene match. The V gene's germline CDR1 is LNHNV and CDR2 YYDKDF (reference sequence). The CDR3 has 15 residues. CDR3 coding DNA: TGTGCCACCAGCAGCAACAGGGGGCTGGTCTATGGCTACACCTTC. This translates into CATSSNRGLVYGYTF.

Ten or more counts support this clonotype. The V and J genes are TRBV18 and TRBJ2-7; TRBD2 matches at 7 bases. V gave up 2 bases and J gave up 7 bases; unmatched junction bases: 5. The CDR3 has 13 residues. Germline V gives CDR1 KGHSH, CDR2 LQKENI. CDR3 residues: CASSPTGGVEQYF. The CDR3 DNA sequence: TGTGCCAGCTCACCAACGGGGGGTGTAGAGCAGTACTTC.

This clonotype was observed at least ten times. The chain uses TRBV10-3 and TRBJ1-6, with 9 bases identical to TRBD1. CDR1 is ENHRY and CDR2 is SYGVKD in the germline V gene. J gave up 7 bases and V 4 bases, and 2 bases lay outside the gene matches. The CDR3 runs 14 residues. CDR3 sequence: CAISGTGENSPLHF. CDR3 DNA: TGTGCCATCAGTGGGACAGGGGAGAATTCACCCCTCCACTTT.

Ten or more counts support this clonotype. The chain is built from TRBV27 and TRBJ1-6; D unclear. V was cut by 8 bases and J by 13 bases, with 15 bases left in between. The CDR3 covers 12 residues. Germline V gene lookup returns CDR1 MNHEY and CDR2 SMNVEV (reference sequence). CDR3 amino acids: CASRGRFSPLHF. In DNA, the CDR3 is TGTGCCAGCCGCGGGAGATTCTCCCCCCTCCACTTT.

This clonotype occurred many times. The DNA for the CDR3 is TGCGCCAGCAGCTCGACAGGGTATCCGCACGAGCAGTACTTC. It codes for CASSSTGYPHEQYF. This rearrangement joins TRBV5-1 to TRBJ2-7, with 7 bases fitting TRBD1. Germline CDR1 SGHRS, CDR2 YFSETQ. There are 14 residues in the CDR3. V shed 3 bases and J 5 bases; nucleotides not matched to a gene: 8.

At least ten counts were recorded for this clonotype. This chain uses TRBV6-4 with TRBJ1-1; D is unclear. Germline V gene lookup returns CDR1 MRHNA and CDR2 SNTAGT. V was pared by 6 bases and J by 1 base, with 12 bases between. The CDR3 has 14 amino acids. The CDR3 loop reads CASSASTANTEAFF. In nucleotides, the CDR3 is TGTGCCAGCAGCGCCAGCACGGCGAACACTGAAGCTTTCTTT.

This clonotype was observed at least ten times. The V call is TRBV11-2, the J call TRBJ2-4; 9 nucleotides align to TRBD2. CDR1 SGHAT and CDR2 FQNNGV come from the germline V gene. The CDR3 covers 18 residues. V was pared by 2 bases and J by 0 bases, with 8 bases of the junction left unmatched. CDR3 sequence: CASSLWVAGAVAKNIQYF. As DNA, the CDR3 is TGTGCCAGCAGCTTATGGGTAGCGGGGGCTGTAGCCAAAAACATTCAGTACTTC.

This clonotype was seen at least ten times. The chain links TRBV7-9 to TRBJ1-1; no reliable D call. Germline loops: CDR1 SEHNR, CDR2 FQNEAQ (reference sequence). Trimming stripped 2 bases from V and 1 base from J, with 5 bases between. The CDR3 sequence is 13 residues long. CDR3 protein: CASSLRQNTEAFF. The CDR3, as DNA: TGTGCCAGCAGCTTAAGACAGAACACTGAAGCTTTCTTT.

This clonotype was seen ten or more times. The V gene is TRBV5-1, the J gene TRBJ2-7; a weak D match, TRBD1 (7 bases). The CDR3 spans 14 residues. Trimming pared 1 base from V and 3 bases from J, leaving 11 bases between. Looked up from germline, CDR1 is SGHRS and CDR2 is YFSETQ. The CDR3 is CASSLTGEDYEQYF. CDR3 sequence (DNA): TGCGCCAGCAGCTTGACAGGGGAGGACTACGAGCAGTACTTC.

This clonotype was counted at least ten times. The chain is built from TRBV5-1 and TRBJ1-1; no reliable D call. Germline V gene data show CDR1 as SGHRS and CDR2 as YFSETQ. V was trimmed by 0 bases and J by 3 bases, leaving 12 bases between them. The CDR3 covers 15 residues. DNA of the CDR3: TGCGCCAGCAGCTTGGGAGGTCGACACGACACTGAAGCTTTCTTT. This sequence encodes CASSLGGRHDTEAFF.

This clonotype was detected many times. The rearrangement uses TRBV7-9 and TRBJ2-3, with 12 nucleotides matching TRBD2. The CDR3 contains 18 residues. V lost 6 bases and J lost 0; bases outside the gene matches: 10. CDR1 and CDR2 (germline): SEHNR, FQNEAQ (reference sequence). CDR3 in DNA: TGTGCCAGCAGTTCCGGACTAGCGGGGACCCTAAGCACAGATACGCAGTATTTT. Residues: CASSSGLAGTLSTDTQYF.

This clonotype was seen ten or more times. This chain uses TRBV5-6 with TRBJ1-2; D gene ambiguous. The V and J ends lost 4 bases and 4 bases respectively, with 5 bases between them. Germline CDR1 SGHDT, CDR2 YYEEEE. The CDR3 covers 11 residues. In DNA, the CDR3 is TGTGCCAGCAGCCCCGGCTATGGCTACACCTTC. Amino acids: CASSPGYGYTF.

The sample holds many counts of this clonotype. The V and J genes are TRBV12-3 or TRBV12-4 and TRBJ1-2; D gene unclear. V gave up 9 bases and J gave up 7 bases, with 12 bases separating them. The CDR3 contains 11 residues. The DNA of the CDR3 is TGTGCCAGTTGGGCCGGAGGTGGCTACACCTTC. Translating gives CASWAGGGYTF.

This clonotype has at least ten counts. The chain links TRBV20-1 to TRBJ1-3, with D uncertain. The CDR3 length is 14 residues. V gave up 8 bases and J gave up 1 base, with 15 bases separating them. Germline CDR1 reads DFQATT; CDR2 reads SNEGSKA (reference sequence). The CDR3 DNA is TGCAGTACCCTGGAACCCACGTCTGGAAACACCATATATTTT. It specifies CSTLEPTSGNTIYF.

This clonotype occurred many times. This chain uses TRBV20-1 with TRBJ1-4; weak D call: TRBD1 (5 bases). Trimming removed 4 bases at V and 3 bases at J, with 9 bases between. The germline V gene has CDR1 DFQATT and CDR2 SNEGSKA (reference sequence). There are 13 residues in the CDR3. CDR3 in amino acids: CSANPGPNEKLFF. The CDR3 bases are TGCAGTGCTAACCCGGGACCTAATGAAAAACTGTTTTTT.

This clonotype showed up many times. The chain joins TRBV20-1 to TRBJ1-1; D is undetermined. V lost 3 bases and J lost 2, with 10 bases in between. This CDR3 spans 13 amino acids. The germline CDR1 and CDR2 sequences are DFQATT and SNEGSKA (reference sequence). CDR3 DNA: TGCAGTGCTAGGGTGGACGGAAACACTGAAGCTTTCTTT. Its protein product is CSARVDGNTEAFF.

This clonotype has a count of ten or more. The chain couples TRBV5-1 to TRBJ2-7; the match to TRBD1 covers 9 bases. The CDR3 length is 14 residues. The germline gives CDR1 SGHRS, CDR2 YFSETQ. Trimming cost V 2 bases and J 5 bases; bases outside gene matches: 5. The CDR3 reads CASSFGTGINEQYF. CDR3 sequence (DNA): TGCGCCAGCAGCTTCGGGACAGGGATAAACGAGCAGTACTTC.

At least ten counts were recorded for this clonotype. This sequence joins TRBV10-3 and TRBJ2-7; TRBD1 matches 8 bases. Germline CDR1 ENHRY, CDR2 SYGVKD. V lost 3 bases, J lost 4 bases, and 14 bases stayed unmatched. CDR3 length: 17 residues. The CDR3 loop reads CAISDGVRQGNGYEQYF. In DNA form, the CDR3 reads TGTGCCATCAGTGATGGTGTGAGACAGGGGAATGGGTACGAGCAGTACTTC.

This clonotype was picked up many times. The chain employs TRBV4-1 and TRBJ2-1, with TRBD2 identical over 8 bases. This CDR3 is 19 amino acids long. In germline, CDR1 is MGHRA, CDR2 YSYEKL. With 0 bases clipped from V and 1 base from J, the junction kept 11 bases outside the gene matches. The CDR3 bases are TGCGCCAGCAGCCAAGATCTAGAGGCGAGCGGGGGATCCTACAATGAGCAGTTCTTC. Amino acids: CASSQDLEASGGSYNEQFF.

A few counts support this clonotype. The chain combines TRBV20-1 with TRBJ2-2; D unresolved. Germline CDR1 reads DFQATT; CDR2 reads SNEGSKA (reference sequence). The V gene lost 6 bases and the J gene lost 1 base, with 6 bases spanning the gap. The CDR3 extends over 12 amino acids. The CDR3 is CSASRNTGELFF. The DNA for the CDR3 is TGCAGTGCAAGCAGGAACACCGGGGAGCTGTTTTTT.

This clonotype was observed at least ten times. The rearrangement uses TRBV10-3 and TRBJ2-5, with 9 bases aligning to TRBD1. Losses at the gene ends were 6 bases for V and 1 base for J; bases not matched to a gene: 3. The CDR3 consists of 14 residues. CDR1 is ENHRY and CDR2 is SYGVKD in the germline V gene. The CDR3 loop reads CAIRVGQGQETQYF. DNA for the CDR3: TGTGCCATCAGGGTGGGACAGGGCCAAGAGACCCAGTACTTC.

This clonotype was seen at least ten times. The chain uses TRBV20-1 and TRBJ2-3; 10 nucleotides match TRBD2. V dropped 2 bases and J dropped 5; count of bases not matched to a gene: 7. The germline CDR1 and CDR2 sequences are DFQATT and SNEGSKA (reference sequence). CDR3 length equals 15 residues. The CDR3 DNA is TGCAGTGCTAGACGCTCTAGCGGGGGCATAGATACGCAGTATTTT. It specifies CSARRSSGGIDTQYF.

The sample holds many counts of this clonotype. The gene calls are TRBV20-1 and TRBJ1-3; D is ambiguous. Trimming shortened V by 5 bases and J by 0 bases, and 17 bases separated the two germline ends. This CDR3 has 16 amino acids. Germline V lookup: CDR1 DFQATT, CDR2 SNEGSKA (reference sequence). CDR3 nucleotides: TGCAGTGCTCGGTTCGACGGAGGAAGCTCTGGAAACACCATATATTTT. Translated: CSARFDGGSSGNTIYF.

Ten or more counts support this clonotype. CDR3 region: CASSHDRGDIQYF. The DNA of the CDR3 is TGTGCCAGCAGTCACGACAGGGGGGACATTCAGTACTTC. The rearrangement joins TRBV6-4 to TRBJ2-4; 9 bases align to TRBD1. The V gene end was trimmed by 5 bases and the J gene end by 8 bases; junction bases not matched to a gene: 4. CDR1 is MRHNA and CDR2 is SNTAGT in the germline V gene. The CDR3 spans 13 residues.